The TCR beta chain under discussion was sequenced for a study of T cells after posttransplantation cyclophosphamide. Study-wide points: Tissue-infiltrating T cells from skin or gut overlapped little with blood T cells. Recipient CMV seropositivity and CMV reactivation strongly tracked TRB clonality.

Turning to this clone: No antigen is known for it.

Sequenced by immunoSEQ multiplex PCR; TCRdb stores in-frame clones only, minus some. This table has around 9,200 clones, about 88% appearing once. CDR1 and CDR2 from the germline V gene are MGHRA and YSYEKL. This CDR3 contains 17 residues. The ends lost 0 bases at V and 4 bases at J; junction bases unmatched: 7. The chain links TRBV4-1 to TRBJ2-1, with TRBD2 matching over 9 bases. The sequencing input was memory CD4+ T cells sorted from PBMCs. The receptor's source is a woman aged 60 to 75 in good health, CMV-negative, and a related stem cell transplant donor. CDR3 coding DNA: TGCGCCAGCAGCCAAGATAGGACTAGCGCTAAGTACAATGAGCAGTTCTTC. The encoded protein is CASSQDRTSAKYNEQFF.